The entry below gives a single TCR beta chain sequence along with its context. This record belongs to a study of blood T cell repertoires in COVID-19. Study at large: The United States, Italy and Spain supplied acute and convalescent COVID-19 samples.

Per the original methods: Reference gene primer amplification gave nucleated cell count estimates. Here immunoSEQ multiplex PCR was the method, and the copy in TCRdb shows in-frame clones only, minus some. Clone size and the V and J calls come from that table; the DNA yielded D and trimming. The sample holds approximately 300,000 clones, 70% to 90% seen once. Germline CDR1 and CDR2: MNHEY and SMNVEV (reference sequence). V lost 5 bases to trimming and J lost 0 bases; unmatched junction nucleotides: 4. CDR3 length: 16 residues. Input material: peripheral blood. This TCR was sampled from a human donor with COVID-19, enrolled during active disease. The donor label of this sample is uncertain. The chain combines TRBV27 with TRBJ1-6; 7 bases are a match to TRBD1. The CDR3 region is CASSPAGGSYNSPLHF. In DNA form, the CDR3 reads TGTGCCAGCAGTCCGGCAGGGGGCTCCTATAATTCACCCCTCCACTTT.